The 8 T cell receptor beta chains below all came from one sample that was sequenced in a study of beta chain features in type 1 diabetes. Expressed TCRB transcripts were sequenced after all isolated RNA was converted to cDNA. Some clones are missing from TCRdb's copy, which holds only in-frame ones; the method was immunoSEQ multiplex PCR. The sample has hundreds of thousands of clones, around 13% seen once. Sequences were obtained from naive CD4+ T cells from blood. The origin of the receptors is a man aged 30-40 years in good health.

The sample holds a few counts of this clone. The chain recombines TRBV4-3 with TRBJ2-3; 7 bases are shared with TRBD2. The CDR3 contains 15 residues. After removal of 1 base from V and 1 base from J, the junction contained 2 bases not matched to a gene. Germline V gives CDR1 LGHNA, CDR2 YSLEER. The CDR3 region has the DNA TGCGCCAGCAGCCAAGTAACTAGCGGCACAGATACGCAGTATTTT. Translation: CASSQVTSGTDTQYF.

V and J are TRBV5-1 and TRBJ2-7; D unclear. Trimming cost V 1 base and J 2 bases, with 7 bases left between them. CDR1 is SGHRS, CDR2 YFSETQ, per germline. This CDR3 contains 13 residues. The CDR3, as DNA: TGCGCCAGCAGCTTGATTTCGCCCTACGAGCAGTACTTC. This encodes CASSLISPYEQYF.

In this sample, this clone turned up a few times. The chain recombines TRBV15 with TRBJ2-1, with D tentatively TRBD1 (6 bases). V was trimmed by 0 bases and J by 7 bases, leaving 13 bases between them. Germline loops: CDR1 LNHNV, CDR2 YYDKDF (reference sequence). The CDR3 totals 15 residues. In DNA, the CDR3 is TGTGCCACCAGCAGAGACAGCCCAGGGGCTAATGAGCAGTTCTTC. This gives the protein CATSRDSPGANEQFF. The full variable domain, its missing parts supplied by reference TRBV15 and TRBJ2-1, is DAMVIQNPRYQVTQFGKPVTLSCSQTLNHNVMYWYQQKSSQAPKLLFHYYDKDFNNEADTPDNFQSRRPNTSFCFLDIRSPGLGDTAMYLCATSRDSPGANEQFFGPGTRLTVL.

V is TRBV30 and J is TRBJ1-1; D gene unclear. Germline loops: CDR1 GTSNPN, CDR2 SVGIG (reference sequence). The V end was cut by 2 bases, the J end by 4 bases, with 8 bases between. The CDR3 has 12 residues. CDR3 DNA sequence: TGTGCCTGGAGTCCCCCCGGCACTGAAGCTTTCTTT. The encoded protein is CAWSPPGTEAFF.

This clone has a handful of counts. This chain joins TRBV30 and TRBJ1-1; D unclear. The CDR3 runs 10 residues. The V and J ends lost 5 bases and 11 bases respectively, with 12 bases between them. CDR1 is GTSNPN, CDR2 SVGIG, per germline (reference sequence). CDR3 sequence (DNA): TGTGCCTGGGGAGTCCCCGGGGCTTTCTTT. It is translated as CAWGVPGAFF.

V is TRBV11-1 and J is TRBJ2-1; D remains unclear. The germline V and J ends were trimmed by 5 bases and 4 bases, with 9 bases remaining between them. This CDR3 has 13 amino acids. From germline, CDR1 is SGHAT and CDR2 FQDESV (reference sequence). The CDR3 loop reads CASSRTSYNEQFF. Written as DNA, the CDR3 is TGTGCCAGCAGCCGGACGTCTTACAATGAGCAGTTCTTC. The full variable domain, in which reference TRBV11-1 and TRBJ2-1 provide the parts outside the CDR3, is EAEVAQSPRYKITEKSQAVAFWCDPISGHATLYWYRQILGQGPELLVQFQDESVVDDSQLPKDRFSAERLKGVDSTLKIQPAELGDSAMYLCASSRTSYNEQFFGPGTRLTVL.

This clone was observed a handful of times. The chain has TRBV6-1 and TRBJ2-3, with D hard to call. The CDR3 length is 12 residues. Per germline, CDR1 MNHNS and CDR2 SASEGT. With 2 bases removed from V and 4 bases from J, the gap between germline ends came to 4 bases. The CDR3 nucleotides read TGTGCCAGCAGTGAATACGCAGATACGCAGTATTTT. Translating gives CASSEYADTQYF.

This clone was detected a few times. J is TRBJ2-2 and V is TRBV6-1, with a tentative D call TRBD1 (6 bases). The germline V gene has CDR1 MNHNS and CDR2 SASEGT. This CDR3 contains 15 residues. With 8 bases removed from V and 0 bases from J, the gap between germline ends came to 13 bases. The CDR3 region has the DNA TGTGCCAGCCGCACCGGGACACCGAACACCGGGGAGCTGTTTTTT. Translated: CASRTGTPNTGELFF.